Listed below are T cell receptor beta chains from one sample, sequenced in a study of cytomegalovirus exposure and HLA in healthy donors. Data came from immunoSEQ multiplex PCR; TCRdb stores just in-frame clones and leaves some out. The data show hundreds of thousands of clones, 75% to 80% seen once. The sequenced sample consisted of PBMCs. Receptors originate from a male donor in good health and CMV-seronegative. Each CDR3 is given with its conserved first and last residue. D genes are given only for firm matches. The size entry is marked missing in some rows and otherwise reads once, few, many or a size class.

clone_size | j_call | d_call | v_call | cdr3_aa | cdr3_nt
few | TRBJ1-5 | TRBD1 | TRBV7-6 | CASSLGQANSNQPQHF | TGTGCCAGCAGCCTGGGACAGGCAAATAGCAATCAGCCCCAGCATTTT
few | TRBJ2-5 | . | TRBV6-6 | CASRDVGRGETQYF | TGTGCCAGCAGGGATGTCGGCAGGGGAGAGACCCAGTACTTC
. | TRBJ2-1 | TRBD2 | TRBV4-2 | CASSQDPQGGGNEQFF | TGTGCCAGCAGCCAAGACCCACAGGGCGGGGGGAATGAGCAGTTCTTC
few | TRBJ2-7 | . | TRBV7-9 | CSSTKTTGLTEQYF | TGTTCCAGCACTAAAACTACAGGTCTAACCGAGCAGTACTTC
once | TRBJ2-7 | . | TRBV7-9 | CASSLAIGRGYEQYF | TGTGCCAGCAGCTTAGCGATCGGCAGGGGCTACGAGCAGTACTTC
. | TRBJ2-1 | TRBD2 | TRBV7-2 | CASSPLLAGVFHEQFF | TGTGCCAGCAGCCCGCTATTAGCGGGAGTCTTCCATGAGCAGTTCTTC
. | TRBJ1-4 | . | TRBV6-5 | CASRVQGRANEKLFF | TGTGCCAGCAGAGTACAGGGAAGGGCTAATGAAAAACTGTTTTTT
. | TRBJ1-1 | . | TRBV4-1 | CASSPSNTEAFF | TGCGCCAGCAGCCCCTCGAACACTGAAGCTTTCTTT
few | TRBJ1-2 | . | TRBV7-9 | CASSPERGSHNYGYTF | TGTGCCAGCAGCCCTGAAAGGGGGTCCCACAACTATGGCTACACCTTC
. | TRBJ2-7 | TRBD1 | TRBV28 | CASSRSDRGPFHEQYF | TGTGCCAGCAGTCGGAGTGACAGGGGCCCCTTCCACGAGCAGTACTTC
. | TRBJ2-7 | . | TRBV28 | CASSPRQIADEQYF | TGTGCCAGCAGTCCTCGACAGATCGCGGACGAGCAGTACTTC
few | TRBJ1-1 | . | TRBV28 | CASSETANTEAFF | TGTGCCAGCAGTGAGACAGCGAACACTGAAGCTTTCTTT
. | TRBJ2-7 | . | TRBV7-3 | CASSLTFTGYEQYF | TGTGCCAGCAGCTTAACGTTCACAGGTTACGAGCAGTACTTC
. | TRBJ1-1 | . | TRBV9 | CASSVGIQESEAFF | TGTGCCAGCAGCGTAGGTATCCAGGAATCTGAAGCTTTCTTT
. | TRBJ2-1 | . | TRBV9 | CASSVPEVGGSDNEQFF | TGTGCCAGCAGCGTCCCTGAGGTTGGCGGAAGTGACAATGAGCAGTTCTTC
once | TRBJ1-6 | . | TRBV28 | CASRTPGGVYSPLHF | TGTGCCAGCAGAACCCCGGGGGGGGTTTATTCACCCCTCCACTTT
. | TRBJ1-5 | . | TRBV6-1 | CASSSASGQPQHF | TGTGCCAGCAGTTCGGCCTCGGGTCAGCCCCAGCATTTT
. | TRBJ2-2 | TRBD2 | TRBV4-3 | CASSQDPLGGEDGELFF | TGCGCCAGCAGCCAAGACCCCCTCGGGGGGGAGGACGGGGAGCTGTTTTTT
. | TRBJ2-7 | TRBD2 | TRBV28 | CASSSASGRSYEQYF | TGTGCCAGCAGTTCGGCTAGCGGGAGGTCTTACGAGCAGTACTTC
. | TRBJ2-2 | TRBD2 | TRBV6-4 | CASSGVAGDSTGELFF | TGTGCCAGCAGTGGCGTAGCGGGGGACTCAACCGGGGAGCTGTTTTTT